Presented here are 17 T cell receptor beta chains from one specimen sequenced in a study of T cell responses to AZD1222 COVID-19 vaccine. Libraries were prepared by immunoSEQ multiplex PCR; TCRdb keeps only in-frame clonotypes and omits some of them. Here the sample spans approximately 88,000 clones, just over 90% being singletons. Here the sequenced sample was peripheral blood, taken on day 0 of AZD1222 vaccination. These receptors all stem from an adult in good health.

The chain is built from TRBV19 and TRBJ2-2; D gene unclear. The CDR3 extends over 15 amino acids. The germline gives CDR1 LNHDA, CDR2 SQIVND (reference sequence). Deletions cut 5 bases from V and 7 bases from J, with 17 bases between. CDR3 in DNA: TGTGCCAGTAGTTACAGCCATGGGCGCGGCGGGGAGCTGTTTTTT. This codes for CASSYSHGRGGELFF.

The CDR3 DNA follows: TGTGCCAGCAGCTCTAGGGACAGGGAAAGGTTTCGCTACACCTTC. Its translation: CASSSRDRERFRYTF. The genes are TRBV9 and TRBJ1-2; 9 nucleotides agree with TRBD1. Germline values: CDR1 SGDLS, CDR2 YYNGEE. The CDR3 sequence is 15 residues long. The ends lost 4 bases at V and 9 bases at J; junction bases unmatched: 13.

The J gene is TRBJ2-1, the V gene TRBV14; D is unclear. Per the germline V gene, CDR1 is SGHDN and CDR2 is FVKESK. The V end was cut by 4 bases, the J end by 2 bases, with 9 bases between. The CDR3 length is 14 residues. CDR3 nucleotides: TGTGCCAGCAGCCGGACGGTAACCTACAATGAGCAGTTCTTC. The encoded protein is CASSRTVTYNEQFF.

The V gene is TRBV28, the J gene TRBJ2-2; the match to TRBD2 covers 8 bases. The CDR3 runs to 16 residues. Per the germline V gene, CDR1 is MDHEN and CDR2 is SYDVKM. Trimming removed 3 bases from V and 8 bases from J; junction bases left unmatched: 11. CDR3 region: CASSFGGRSIAGELFF. The CDR3 DNA reads as TGTGCCAGCAGTTTCGGCGGGAGGTCAATAGCAGGGGAGCTGTTTTTT. The full variable domain, rest sourced from reference TRBV28 and TRBJ2-2, is DVKVTQSSRYLVKRTGEKVFLECVQDMDHENMFWYRQDPGLGLRLIYFSYDVKMKEKGDIPEGYSVSREKKERFSLILESASTNQTSMYLCASSFGGRSIAGELFFGEGSRLTVL.

The table lists this clone with a few counts. The chain joins TRBV27 to TRBJ2-3; D remains unclear. Germline V gene lookup returns CDR1 MNHEY and CDR2 SMNVEV (reference sequence). This CDR3 is built from 18 residues. The V gene lost 2 bases and the J gene lost 4 bases, with 22 bases spanning the gap. CDR3 amino acids: CASSLRRPRGRSADTQYF. DNA for the CDR3: TGTGCCAGCAGTTTACGCCGGCCTAGAGGTAGATCCGCAGATACGCAGTATTTT.

In its sample, this clone was seen once. The chain couples TRBV6-5 to TRBJ1-5, with D possibly TRBD1 on 6 matching bases. Deletions cut 7 bases from V and 8 bases from J, with 18 bases between. Germline V CDR1 and CDR2: MNHEY, SVGAGI. This CDR3 has 14 amino acids. The DNA for the CDR3 is TGTGCCAGCATATTGACAGGCCCAGGCGAGCCCCAGCATTTT. It specifies CASILTGPGEPQHF.

The chain links TRBV7-9 to TRBJ2-1; 9 bases are shared with TRBD1. The germline V gene has CDR1 SEHNR and CDR2 FQNEAQ (reference sequence). This CDR3 has 18 residues. V was pared by 7 bases and J by 0 bases, with 13 bases of the junction left unmatched. The CDR3 nucleotides read TGTGCCAGCATCCCCCGGGACAGGGAGGCACCCTCCTACAATGAGCAGTTCTTC. Its protein is CASIPRDREAPSYNEQFF.

This clone was seen a single time. V gene TRBV5-1 combines with J gene TRBJ2-3; 9 bases agree with TRBD1. Trimming at V came to 4 bases and at J to 5 bases, leaving 11 bases not matched to a gene. The CDR3 has 16 residues. Germline V CDR1 and CDR2: SGHRS, YFSETQ. Here the CDR3 reads CASSPPTGGGGDTQYF. The CDR3 DNA reads TGCGCCAGCAGCCCACCAACAGGGGGCGGGGGAGATACGCAGTATTTT.

The rearrangement links TRBV5-1 to TRBJ2-3; D remains unclear. The CDR3 has 13 amino acids. The ends were cut back, 7 bases at V and 1 base at J, with 10 bases in the middle. The germline V gene encodes CDR1 SGHRS and CDR2 YFSETQ. This CDR3 is CASATGGTDTQYF. Written as DNA, the CDR3 is TGCGCCAGCGCCACTGGGGGCACAGATACGCAGTATTTT.

The V gene is TRBV19, the J gene TRBJ1-2; a weak D match, TRBD1 (6 bases). The CDR3 runs 15 residues. The V gene lost 6 bases and the J gene lost 5 bases, with 19 bases spanning the gap. Germline values: CDR1 LNHDA, CDR2 SQIVND (reference sequence). CDR3 DNA sequence: TGTGCCAGTAGGACCCGCGGACAGTTGGGTTATGGCTACACCTTC. Translating it yields CASRTRGQLGYGYTF. The full variable domain, completed using reference TRBV19 and TRBJ1-2, is DGGITQSPKYLFRKEGQNVTLSCEQNLNHDAMYWYRQDPGQGLRLIYYSQIVNDFQKGDIAEGYSVSREKKESFPLTVTSAQKNPTAFYLCASRTRGQLGYGYTFGSGTRLTVV.

The V call is TRBV28, the J call TRBJ1-5; D possibly corresponds to TRBD1 (5 bases). This CDR3 is built from 14 residues. Germline CDR1 reads MDHEN; CDR2 reads SYDVKM. The V end lost 4 bases, the J end lost 2 bases, and 9 bases lay between the germline ends. CDR3: CASSSGQGNQPQHF. Here the CDR3 DNA reads TGTGCCAGCAGTTCAGGGCAAGGCAATCAGCCCCAGCATTTT.

This sequence joins TRBV21-1 and TRBJ2-2; the table's D call, TRBD2, has no DNA check behind it. TRBV21-1 is annotated as a pseudogene. This CDR3 is 15 amino acids long. Here the CDR3 DNA reads TGTGCCAGCAGCACGGGTGTTTGGGACACCGGGGAGCTGTTTTTT. Translating gives CASSTGVWDTGELFF.

The V call is TRBV6-5, the J call TRBJ2-7, with 8 bases fitting TRBD1. The CDR3 extends over 15 amino acids. The trim removed 6 bases at V and 5 bases at J, leaving 12 bases unmatched. Germline V gives CDR1 MNHEY, CDR2 SVGAGI. The CDR3 DNA is TGTGCCAGCAGCAACATTGGGACAGGAGTCCACGAGCAGTACTTC. Translation gives CASSNIGTGVHEQYF.

The gene calls are TRBV9 and TRBJ2-1, with a weak D call TRBD2 (6 bases). CDR1 SGDLS and CDR2 YYNGEE come from the germline V gene. The V end was cut by 4 bases, the J end by 2 bases, with 13 bases between. This CDR3 is 15 amino acids long. The CDR3 protein is CASSSTGTPYNEQFF. The DNA of the CDR3 is TGTGCCAGCAGCTCCACCGGGACTCCCTACAATGAGCAGTTCTTC. Based on the CDR3 plus reference TRBV9 and TRBJ2-1, the full variable domain is DSGVTQTPKHLITATGQRVTLRCSPRSGDLSVYWYQQSLDQGLQFLIQYYNGEERAKGNILERFSAQQFPDLHSELNLSSLELGDSALYFCASSSTGTPYNEQFFGPGTRLTVL.

V gene TRBV6-5 combines with J gene TRBJ1-4; TRBD1 might be the D (5 bases). Trimming shortened V by 2 bases and J by 5 bases, and 12 bases separated the two germline ends. The length of the CDR3 is 15 residues. Per germline, CDR1 MNHEY and CDR2 SVGAGI. In nucleotides, the CDR3 is TGTGCCAGCAGTTACACCGGGACGGCGAATGAAAAACTGTTTTTT. Translated: CASSYTGTANEKLFF.

The rearrangement joins TRBV28 to TRBJ1-1; possibly TRBD1 for D (5 bases). Looked up from germline, CDR1 is MDHEN and CDR2 is SYDVKM. The CDR3 loop spans 13 amino acids. Trimming stripped 7 bases from V and 9 bases from J, with 18 bases between. CDR3 coding DNA: TGTGCCAGCATCCCTTCACGGAGGGGCCAAGCTTTCTTT. Amino acid sequence: CASIPSRRGQAFF.

This clone was seen once. The chain uses TRBV27 and TRBJ2-2; D might be TRBD2 (6 bases). Germline V lookup: CDR1 MNHEY, CDR2 SMNVEV (reference sequence). This CDR3 comprises 15 residues. V dropped 3 bases and J dropped 6 bases, with 14 bases sitting between them. CDR3 amino acids: CASSFLGRGPGELFF. DNA of the CDR3: TGTGCCAGCAGTTTTCTCGGGAGAGGTCCCGGGGAGCTGTTTTTT.